A single sample gave rise to the 9 T cell receptor beta chains below, sequenced in a study of cytomegalovirus exposure and HLA in healthy donors. Both 60 Vbeta primers and 13 Jbeta primers went into the PCR. TCRdb's table, derived via immunoSEQ multiplex PCR, lists solely in-frame clones and lacks some. The repertoire holds under 200,000 clones, with about 80% as singletons. Sequenced input: PBMCs. All receptors come from a woman aged 25 to 45 in good health and CMV-seropositive.

This clone was seen only once. This chain joins TRBV27 and TRBJ2-3; TRBD1 matches 8 bases. After removal of 8 bases from V and 0 bases from J, the junction contained 1 base not matched to a gene. The germline V gene encodes CDR1 MNHEY and CDR2 SMNVEV (reference sequence). The CDR3 length is 13 residues. The CDR3 sequence: CASRTGSTDTQYF. CDR3 sequence (DNA): TGTGCCAGCCGGACAGGGAGCACAGATACGCAGTATTTT.

The J gene is TRBJ2-7, the V gene TRBV28; tentative D call: TRBD1 (6 bases). Germline V gene lookup returns CDR1 MDHEN and CDR2 SYDVKM. V was clipped by 2 bases and J by 2 bases, with 10 bases between them. The length of the CDR3 is 14 residues. As DNA, the CDR3 is TGTGCCAGCAGTTTAGGGCAGGGGCCCTACGAGCAGTACTTC. This codes for CASSLGQGPYEQYF.

CDR3 protein: CASSLGIQNSGNTIYF. The CDR3, as DNA: TGTGCCAGCAGCTTAGGAATCCAGAACTCTGGAAACACCATATATTTT. V gene TRBV7-2 combines with J gene TRBJ1-3; no definite D call. Trimming pared 1 base from V and 0 bases from J, leaving 10 bases between. Germline CDR1 SGHTA, CDR2 FQGNSA. The CDR3 loop spans 16 amino acids.

V gene TRBV20-1 combines with J gene TRBJ1-2; TRBD1 matches at 7 bases. Per germline, CDR1 DFQATT and CDR2 SNEGSKA (reference sequence). The CDR3 is 11 residues long. J lost 6 bases, V lost 6 bases, and 4 bases had no gene match. The CDR3 DNA reads TGCAGTGCAACAGGGGATGATGGCTACACCTTC. Translating gives CSATGDDGYTF.

This clone was counted between two and nine times. The chain employs TRBV7-6 and TRBJ2-3; tentatively, D is TRBD2 (5 bases). The CDR3 loop spans 16 amino acids. Trimming took 2 bases from V and 1 from J, leaving 13 bases between them. Germline V gene data show CDR1 as SGHVS and CDR2 as FNYEAQ. The CDR3 coding sequence is TGTGCCAGCAGCTTATTAGAGGGTGAGGGCACAGATACGCAGTATTTT. This codes for CASSLLEGEGTDTQYF.

There are a few counts of this clone. The CDR3 reads CASSFLRDTQYF. The CDR3 DNA is TGTGCCAGTAGTTTCCTGCGAGATACGCAGTATTTT. This chain uses TRBV19 with TRBJ2-3; no clear D gene. V lost 5 bases, J lost 5 bases, and 8 bases lay in between. The germline gives CDR1 LNHDA, CDR2 SQIVND (reference sequence). The CDR3 is 12 amino acids.

This chain connects TRBV18 to TRBJ2-1, with D perhaps TRBD1 (6 bases). CDR1 is KGHSH, CDR2 LQKENI, per germline. The ends were cut back, 0 bases at V and 9 bases at J, with 12 bases in the middle. The CDR3 consists of 14 residues. The CDR3 DNA reads TGTGCCAGCTCACCACCGACACAGGGCGCTGAGCAGTTCTTC. Amino acid sequence: CASSPPTQGAEQFF. Variable domain in full (rest from reference TRBV18 and TRBJ2-1): NAGVMQNPRHLVRRRGQEARLRCSPMKGHSHVYWYRQLPEEGLKFMVYLQKENIIDESGMPKERFSAEFPKEGPSILRIQQVVRGDSAAYFCASSPPTQGAEQFFGPGTRLTVL.

The chain combines TRBV29-1 with TRBJ1-1; 7 bases are a match to TRBD1. The CDR3 sequence is 13 residues long. Germline loops: CDR1 SQVTM, CDR2 ANQGSEA. With 7 bases clipped from V and 3 bases from J, the junction kept 8 bases outside the gene matches. Here the CDR3 DNA reads TGCAGCGCCCACAGGGGCCGGGACACTGAAGCTTTCTTT. It yields the protein CSAHRGRDTEAFF.

The V gene is TRBV19, the J gene TRBJ1-2; TRBD1 matches 7 bases. CDR3 length: 14 amino acids. The junction had 8 bases not matched to a gene; V was cut back by 4 bases and J by 6 bases. Germline V gene data show CDR1 as LNHDA and CDR2 as SQIVND (reference sequence). In DNA, the CDR3 is TGTGCCAGTAGTACAGACAGGGTAACGGATGGCTACACCTTC. Translated: CASSTDRVTDGYTF.